The T cell receptor beta chain under discussion was sequenced for a study of blood T cell repertoires in COVID-19. Study at large: There were acute and convalescent COVID-19 samples, and they came from the United States, Italy and Spain. PBMCs, B-cell-depleted T cells, or T cells were the source of the cDNA or gDNA that made up the material.

In the original analysis: Amplified reference gene primers provided the basis for estimating nucleated cell counts. TCRdb's table, derived via immunoSEQ multiplex PCR, lists solely in-frame clones and lacks some. The V and J calls and clone size are taken from that table; D and trimming were inferred from the DNA. The sample lists approximately 300,000 clones; about nine tenths were seen once. In terms of age and location, participants ranged from roughly 18 to 100 years and lived in approximately 26 US areas. Germline V lookup: CDR1 MNHNS, CDR2 SASEGT. V was clipped by 0 bases and J by 2 bases, with 14 bases between them. CDR3 size: 17 residues.

Sample: PBMCs or T cells enriched from blood (not recorded which). The chain is built from TRBV6-1 and TRBJ1-5; no clear D gene. This clonotype was sampled from a man aged 60 to 75 who had recovered from COVID-19. The CDR3 nucleotides are TGTGCCAGCAGTGAAGCAAGTGGGCTTCTTCGCAATCAGCCCCAGCATTTT. The encoded protein is CASSEASGLLRNQPQHF.